There are a few counts of the clone carrying this T cell receptor beta chain. What it binds is not known. Looked up from germline, CDR1 is LNHNV and CDR2 is YYDKDF (reference sequence). The CDR3 has 17 amino acids. The J segment lost 1 base and the V segment lost 0 bases, leaving 7 bases of the junction unmatched. Via MiXCR, TCRdb re-called the reads, giving one row per CDR3 protein. The repertoire includes roughly 310,000 distinct CDR3 sequences, roughly 17% of them detected once, and 12% sits in the top ten. The record originates from a study of T cell repertoires in cytomegalovirus infection. Study results and limitations: Ex vivo responses were dominated by HLA-C-restricted CMV-specific TCR beta clonotypes.

The V and J genes are TRBV15 and TRBJ1-1, with TRBD1 identical over 8 bases. The sequenced material came from PBMCs. This TCR came from a human donor in good health (CMV status not recorded). Some clones in this sample may be carry-over from other donors' samples. CDR3 coding DNA: TGTGCCACCAGCAGAGATTGGGGGACAGGTCGGAACACTGAAGCTTTCTTT. Its protein is CATSRDWGTGRNTEAFF.